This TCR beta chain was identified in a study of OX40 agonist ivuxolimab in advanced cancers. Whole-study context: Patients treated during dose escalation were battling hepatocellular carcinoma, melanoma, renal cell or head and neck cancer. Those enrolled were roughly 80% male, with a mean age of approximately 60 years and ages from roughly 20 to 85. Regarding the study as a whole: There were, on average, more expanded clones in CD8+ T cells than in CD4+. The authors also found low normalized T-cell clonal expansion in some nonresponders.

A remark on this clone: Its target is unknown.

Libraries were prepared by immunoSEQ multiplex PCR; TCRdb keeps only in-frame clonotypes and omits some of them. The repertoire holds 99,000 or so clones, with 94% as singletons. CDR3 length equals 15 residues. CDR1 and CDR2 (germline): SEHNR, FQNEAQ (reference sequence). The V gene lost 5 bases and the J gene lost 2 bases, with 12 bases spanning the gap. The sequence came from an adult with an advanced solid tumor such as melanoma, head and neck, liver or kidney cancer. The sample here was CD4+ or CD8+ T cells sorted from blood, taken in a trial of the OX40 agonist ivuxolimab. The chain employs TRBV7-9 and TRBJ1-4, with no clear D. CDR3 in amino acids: CASSPSPGTNEKLFF. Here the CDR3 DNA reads TGTGCCAGCAGCCCCTCCCCCGGGACTAATGAAAAACTGTTTTTT.